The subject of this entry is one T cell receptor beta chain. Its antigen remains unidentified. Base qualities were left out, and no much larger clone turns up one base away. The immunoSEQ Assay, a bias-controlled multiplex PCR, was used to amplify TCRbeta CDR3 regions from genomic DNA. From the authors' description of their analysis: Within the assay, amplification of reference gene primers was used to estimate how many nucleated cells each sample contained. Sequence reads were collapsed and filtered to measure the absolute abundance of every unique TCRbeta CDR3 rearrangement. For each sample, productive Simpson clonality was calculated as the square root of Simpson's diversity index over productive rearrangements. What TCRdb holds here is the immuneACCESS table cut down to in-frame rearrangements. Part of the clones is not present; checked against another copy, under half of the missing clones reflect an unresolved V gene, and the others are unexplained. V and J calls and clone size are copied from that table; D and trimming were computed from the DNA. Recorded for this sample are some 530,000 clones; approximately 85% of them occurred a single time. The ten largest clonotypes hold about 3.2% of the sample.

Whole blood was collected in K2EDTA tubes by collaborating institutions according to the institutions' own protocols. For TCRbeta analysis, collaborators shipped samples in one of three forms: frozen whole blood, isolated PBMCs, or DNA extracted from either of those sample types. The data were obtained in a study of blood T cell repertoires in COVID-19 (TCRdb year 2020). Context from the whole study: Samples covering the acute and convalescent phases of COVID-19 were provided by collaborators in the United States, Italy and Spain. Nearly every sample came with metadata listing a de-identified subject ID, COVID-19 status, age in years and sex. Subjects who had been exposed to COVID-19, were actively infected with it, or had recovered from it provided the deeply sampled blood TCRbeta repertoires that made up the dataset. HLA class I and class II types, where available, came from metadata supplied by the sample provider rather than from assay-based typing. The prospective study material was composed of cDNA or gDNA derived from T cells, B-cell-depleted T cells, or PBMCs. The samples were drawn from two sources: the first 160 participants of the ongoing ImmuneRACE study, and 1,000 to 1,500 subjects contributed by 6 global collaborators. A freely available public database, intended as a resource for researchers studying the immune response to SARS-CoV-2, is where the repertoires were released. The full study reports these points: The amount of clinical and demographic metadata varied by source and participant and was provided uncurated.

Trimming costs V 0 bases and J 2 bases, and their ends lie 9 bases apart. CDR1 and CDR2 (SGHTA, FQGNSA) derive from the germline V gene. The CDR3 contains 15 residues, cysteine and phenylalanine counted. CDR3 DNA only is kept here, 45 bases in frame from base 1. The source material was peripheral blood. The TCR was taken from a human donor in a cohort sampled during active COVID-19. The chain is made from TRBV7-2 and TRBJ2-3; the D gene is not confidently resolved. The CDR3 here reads CASSLAQGVTDTQYF. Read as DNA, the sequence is TGTGCCAGCAGCTTAGCGCAAGGAGTCACAGATACGCAGTATTTT.